Listed below are T cell receptor beta chains from one sample, sequenced in a study of cytomegalovirus exposure and HLA in healthy donors. TCRdb keeps only in-frame clones here, not all; method: immunoSEQ multiplex PCR. The table includes about 120,000 clones, approximately 80% detected once. Sample: PBMCs. Receptors originate from a human donor in good health. Each CDR3 is given without its conserved first and last residue. Each record gives: J gene, V gene, CDR3 protein.

j_gene: TRBJ1-2; v_gene: TRBV7-2; CDR3aa: ASSLGPGANYGYT
j_gene: TRBJ2-3; v_gene: TRBV5-1; CDR3aa: ASTPSGRDTDTQY
j_gene: TRBJ2-7; v_gene: TRBV10-3; CDR3aa: AIRGQGAEQY
j_gene: TRBJ1-1; v_gene: TRBV28; CDR3aa: ASRQNTEAF
j_gene: TRBJ2-5; v_gene: TRBV13; CDR3aa: ASSFLKQQETQY
j_gene: TRBJ1-5; v_gene: TRBV28; CDR3aa: ASSPQGYNQPQH
j_gene: TRBJ1-2; v_gene: TRBV6-4; CDR3aa: ASSDEGVKLDYGYT
j_gene: NA; v_gene: TRBV10-1; CDR3aa: ASSERSGGAYEQY
j_gene: TRBJ1-1; v_gene: TRBV12-5; CDR3aa: ASGLSSGGTEAF
j_gene: TRBJ1-2; v_gene: TRBV6-5; CDR3aa: ASSDRANFGYT
j_gene: TRBJ1-1; v_gene: TRBV28; CDR3aa: ASSFNRNTEAF
j_gene: TRBJ2-3; v_gene: TRBV5-1; CDR3aa: ASSLGADTQY
j_gene: TRBJ2-1; v_gene: TRBV18; CDR3aa: ASSPQREYEQF
j_gene: TRBJ1-3; v_gene: TRBV7-9; CDR3aa: ASSPSTHSGNTIY
j_gene: TRBJ1-5; v_gene: TRBV7-6; CDR3aa: ASSLGDAKPQH
j_gene: TRBJ2-7; v_gene: TRBV28; CDR3aa: ASSFVGGGEQY
j_gene: TRBJ2-4; v_gene: TRBV11-2; CDR3aa: ASSPRTGGVAKNIQY
j_gene: TRBJ2-1; v_gene: TRBV12-5; CDR3aa: ASGLTSGSGGEQF
j_gene: TRBJ1-2; v_gene: TRBV7-9; CDR3aa: ANSLDGTGFSYGYT
j_gene: TRBJ2-1; v_gene: TRBV19; CDR3aa: ASSTLAADYNEQF
j_gene: TRBJ2-6; v_gene: TRBV28; CDR3aa: ASSSGSSSGANVLT
j_gene: TRBJ2-1; v_gene: TRBV2; CDR3aa: ASSVQGWVYNEQF
j_gene: TRBJ2-7; v_gene: TRBV15; CDR3aa: ASPRGAGSYEQY
j_gene: TRBJ1-1; v_gene: TRBV18; CDR3aa: ASSPAGALVNTEAF
j_gene: TRBJ1-5; v_gene: TRBV28; CDR3aa: ASSLEARLANQPQH
j_gene: TRBJ2-5; v_gene: TRBV19; CDR3aa: ASSMAAGSETQY
j_gene: TRBJ2-7; v_gene: TRBV6-6; CDR3aa: ASILSGSSHEQY
j_gene: TRBJ1-6; v_gene: TRBV30; CDR3aa: AWSVAYSPLH
j_gene: TRBJ2-5; v_gene: TRBV30; CDR3aa: AWNWLAGRETQY
j_gene: TRBJ2-7; v_gene: TRBV19; CDR3aa: ASSRTSGYEQY
j_gene: TRBJ2-7; v_gene: TRBV6-1; CDR3aa: ASSEIAGTPPIYEQY
j_gene: TRBJ2-5; v_gene: TRBV7-9; CDR3aa: ASSAGTSGRVETQY
j_gene: TRBJ1-3; v_gene: TRBV6-1; CDR3aa: ASSSGQVSGNTIY
j_gene: TRBJ1-5; v_gene: TRBV18; CDR3aa: ASSRTGSQPQH
j_gene: NA; v_gene: TRBV19; CDR3aa: ASSILSGTSYEQY
j_gene: TRBJ2-5; v_gene: TRBV13; CDR3aa: ASSPPLFSGSPVQY
j_gene: TRBJ2-7; v_gene: TRBV6-5; CDR3aa: ASSYSNRGSYEQY
j_gene: TRBJ1-5; v_gene: TRBV5-8; CDR3aa: ASSLVKGRLGNQPQH
j_gene: TRBJ1-1; v_gene: TRBV29-1; CDR3aa: SFIQTGAGEAF
j_gene: TRBJ2-5; v_gene: TRBV7-9; CDR3aa: ASSYYTTPVSETQY
j_gene: TRBJ2-4; v_gene: TRBV5-1; CDR3aa: ASSLDGVGAEPAKNSQY
j_gene: TRBJ2-1; v_gene: TRBV7-3; CDR3aa: ASSSGNRNEQF
j_gene: TRBJ1-3; v_gene: TRBV6-5; CDR3aa: ASRPSGVGNTIY
j_gene: TRBJ2-1; v_gene: TRBV19; CDR3aa: ASSKGTPLYNEQF
j_gene: TRBJ1-1; v_gene: TRBV5-5; CDR3aa: ASSLDLRGINTEAF
j_gene: TRBJ2-1; v_gene: TRBV6-5; CDR3aa: ASAPTSGRAGEQF
j_gene: TRBJ2-1; v_gene: TRBV13; CDR3aa: ASSAQGTGYNEQF
j_gene: TRBJ2-5; v_gene: TRBV19; CDR3aa: ASSIVGGMQETQY